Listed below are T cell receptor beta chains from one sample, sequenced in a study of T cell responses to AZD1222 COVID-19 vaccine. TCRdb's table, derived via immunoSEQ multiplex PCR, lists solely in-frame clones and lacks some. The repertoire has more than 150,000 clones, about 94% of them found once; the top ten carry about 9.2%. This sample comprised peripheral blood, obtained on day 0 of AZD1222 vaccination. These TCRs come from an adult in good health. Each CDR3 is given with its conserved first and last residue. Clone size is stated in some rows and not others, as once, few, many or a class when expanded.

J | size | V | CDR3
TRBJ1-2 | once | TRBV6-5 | CASREGTDYYGYTF
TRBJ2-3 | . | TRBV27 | CASSRGSTDTQYF
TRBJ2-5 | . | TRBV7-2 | CASSRTTRETQYF
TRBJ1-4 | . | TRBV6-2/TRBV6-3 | CASSYSVANGKLFF
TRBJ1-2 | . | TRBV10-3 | CAISGTANYGYTF
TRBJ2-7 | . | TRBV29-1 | CSALTGGNYEQYF
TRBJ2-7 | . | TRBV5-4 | CASSLGRSYEQYF
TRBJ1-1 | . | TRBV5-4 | CASSLQGGSTEAFF
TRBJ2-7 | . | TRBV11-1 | CASSQGGEQYF
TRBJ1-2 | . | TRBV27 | CASSTSRQGSGGYTF
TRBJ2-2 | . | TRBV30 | CAWSVARGGTGELFF
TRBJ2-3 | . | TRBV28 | CASSGVLDGNTDTQYF
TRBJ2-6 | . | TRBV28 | CASSSGTGVSGANVLTF
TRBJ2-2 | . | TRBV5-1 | CASSWTSGPGELFF
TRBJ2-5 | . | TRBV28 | CASSSVQPETQYF
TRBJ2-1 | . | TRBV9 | CASSVSMIGRNEQFF
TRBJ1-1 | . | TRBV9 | CASSGPMNTEAFF
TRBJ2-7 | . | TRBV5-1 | CASSLGRLAGGSGEQYF
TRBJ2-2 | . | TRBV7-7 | CASSLALAGGPGTGELFF
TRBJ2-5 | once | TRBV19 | CASSPRETETQYF
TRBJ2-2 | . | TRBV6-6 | CASSDYRSPNTGELFF
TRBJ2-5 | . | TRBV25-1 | CASSEKGWGRETQYF
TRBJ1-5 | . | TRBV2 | CASSPDGYSNQPQHF
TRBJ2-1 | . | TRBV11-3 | CASSHRDLTYNEQFF
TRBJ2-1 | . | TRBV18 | CASSPRAQYNEQFF
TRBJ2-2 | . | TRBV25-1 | CASSDRDRGNTGELFF
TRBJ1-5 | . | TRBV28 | CASSSPRGVGHQPQHF
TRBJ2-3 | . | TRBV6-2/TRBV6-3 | CASSPRGTDTQYF
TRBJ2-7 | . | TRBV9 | CASSVTGSSYEQYF
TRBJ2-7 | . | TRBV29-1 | CSALNSEQYF
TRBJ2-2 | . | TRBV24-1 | CATGAGPNTGELFF
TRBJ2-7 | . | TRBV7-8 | CASSLEEGAYEQYF
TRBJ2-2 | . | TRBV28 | CASSSPSGQGAGELFF
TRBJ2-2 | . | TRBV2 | CASKRETGTGELFF
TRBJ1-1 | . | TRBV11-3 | CASSLRGGTEAFF
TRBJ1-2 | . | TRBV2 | CASSESGTGYGYTF